One and the same sample provided the 18 T cell receptor beta chains below, sequenced in a study of blood T cell repertoires in COVID-19. Assay used: immunoSEQ multiplex PCR; TCRdb lists only in-frame clones, some missing. This repertoire shows about 240,000 clones, approximately 84% found once; its top ten account for 2.5% to 3.5%. Source material: PBMCs or T cells enriched from blood (not recorded which). Receptor source: a woman in her thirties or forties with acute COVID-19.

Comments on this clone: Compared with germline, one end of the junction differs, possibly owing to a read error. The chain is built from TRBV2 and TRBJ1-1, with TRBD1 as a possible D gene (5 bases). The CDR3 is 14 residues long. The germline V gene has CDR1 SNHLY and CDR2 FYNNEI. CDR3 in amino acids: CASSEEDRNTEAFF. For the CDR3, the DNA is TGTGCCAGCAGCGAAGAAGACAGGAACACTGAAGCTTTCTTT.

About this clone itself: Other DNA sequences within the sample encode an identical CDR3. This chain joins TRBV5-1 and TRBJ1-5; a weak D match, TRBD1 (6 bases). In germline, CDR1 is SGHRS, CDR2 YFSETQ. V was pared by 2 bases and J by 4 bases, with 10 bases between. The CDR3 is 14 residues long. The chain's CDR3 is CASSLTGPNQPQHF. The CDR3 coding sequence is TGCGCCAGCAGCTTAACAGGGCCTAATCAGCCCCAGCATTTT.

This clone was observed once. The chain employs TRBV7-2 and TRBJ2-7; D is possibly TRBD1 (6 bases). The CDR3 contains 15 residues. In germline, CDR1 is SGHTA, CDR2 FQGNSA. V gave up 4 bases and J gave up 5 bases, with 18 bases separating them. CDR3 bases: TGTGCCAGCAGCTCGTACAGGGCCCCAATGGACGAGCAGTACTTC. Translated, it gives CASSSYRAPMDEQYF.

The chain combines TRBV24-1 with TRBJ1-2; D ambiguous. With 10 bases removed from V and 1 base from J, the gap between germline ends came to 9 bases. CDR1 is KGHDR and CDR2 is SFDVKD in the germline V gene. The CDR3 is 12 residues long. CDR3 DNA sequence: TGTGCCACTCTTAGAGATAACTATGGCTACACCTTC. It codes for CATLRDNYGYTF.

This clone was detected many times. The J gene is TRBJ2-7, the V gene TRBV7-6, with 9 bases identical to TRBD2. With 5 bases clipped from V and 2 bases from J, the junction kept 10 bases outside the gene matches. This CDR3 is built from 16 residues. Germline assignment: CDR1 SGHVS and CDR2 FNYEAQ. Here the CDR3 DNA reads TGTGCCAGCAGCCCGGGGGTGCTAGCGGGACCCTACGAGCAGTACTTC. Its translation: CASSPGVLAGPYEQYF. The full variable domain, in which reference TRBV7-6 and TRBJ2-7 provide the parts outside the CDR3, is GAGVSQSPRYKVTKRGQDVALRCDPISGHVSLYWYRQALGQGPEFLTYFNYEAQQDKSGLPNDRFSAERPEGSISTLTIQRTEQRDSAMYRCASSPGVLAGPYEQYFGPGTRLTVT.

This chain joins TRBV7-9 and TRBJ1-1, with unresolved D. In germline, CDR1 is SEHNR, CDR2 FQNEAQ (reference sequence). The CDR3 length is 12 residues. V lost 3 bases to trimming and J lost 7 bases, with 9 bases between them. CDR3 sequence (DNA): TGTGCCAGCAGCTTTGGAAACTATGAAGCTTTCTTT. The encoded protein is CASSFGNYEAFF.

This rearrangement joins TRBV19 to TRBJ2-1, with 14 bases lining up with TRBD2. Germline values: CDR1 LNHDA, CDR2 SQIVND (reference sequence). The CDR3 has 15 residues. V shed 8 bases and J 7 bases; nucleotides not matched to a gene: 7. For the CDR3, the DNA is TGTGCCAGTCGACTAGCGGGAGGGGGTCGGAATGAGCAGTTCTTC. It codes for CASRLAGGGRNEQFF. Drawing the rest from reference TRBV19 and TRBJ2-1, the complete variable domain is DGGITQSPKYLFRKEGQNVTLSCEQNLNHDAMYWYRQDPGQGLRLIYYSQIVNDFQKGDIAEGYSVSREKKESFPLTVTSAQKNPTAFYLCASRLAGGGRNEQFFGPGTRLTVL.

The J gene is TRBJ1-1, the V gene TRBV3-1 (or the pseudogene TRBV3-2); TRBD1 aligns across 7 bases. CDR3 length equals 13 residues. The ends lost 6 bases at V and 7 bases at J; junction bases unmatched: 8. The germline gives CDR1 LGHDT, CDR2 YNNKEL (reference sequence). Here the CDR3 DNA reads TGTGCCAGCAGTTCGAGGGGGCGCGGTGAAGCTTTCTTT. This encodes CASSSRGRGEAFF.

This chain joins TRBV13 and TRBJ2-1; TRBD1 matches at 7 bases. The CDR3 contains 16 residues. The J segment lost 1 base and the V segment lost 6 bases, leaving 9 bases of the junction unmatched. The germline V gene has CDR1 PRHDT and CDR2 FYEKMQ (reference sequence). The CDR3 region is CASSQGVQSSYNEQFF. The CDR3 DNA is TGTGCCAGCAGTCAGGGGGTTCAGTCATCCTACAATGAGCAGTTCTTC.

The gene calls are TRBV9 and TRBJ2-3, with TRBD2 as a possible D gene (7 bases). This CDR3 has 16 amino acids. Deletions cut 0 bases from V and 2 bases from J, with 13 bases between. Germline-derived CDR1 and CDR2 are SGDLS and YYNGEE. CDR3 sequence reads: CASSVEGGTTTDTQYF. CDR3 DNA: TGTGCCAGCAGCGTAGAGGGGGGGACTACCACAGATACGCAGTATTTT.

This chain joins TRBV5-4 and TRBJ2-1, with a weak D call TRBD2 (5 bases). Trimming shortened V by 3 bases and J by 5 bases, and 9 bases separated the two germline ends. The CDR3 totals 13 residues. Looked up from germline, CDR1 is SGHNT and CDR2 is YYREEE (reference sequence). The CDR3 here is CASSSDSNNEQFF. CDR3 sequence (DNA): TGTGCCAGCAGCTCGGACTCGAACAATGAGCAGTTCTTC.

This chain uses TRBV2 with TRBJ1-6; D unresolved. Trimming cost V 7 bases and J 0 bases, with 13 bases left between them. The germline V gene has CDR1 SNHLY and CDR2 FYNNEI. This CDR3 region has 16 residues. Here the CDR3 reads CASTLAPNSYNSPLHF. CDR3 DNA: TGTGCCAGCACCCTGGCCCCGAACTCCTATAATTCACCCCTCCACTTT.

CDR3 nucleotides: TGCAGTGCTAGTCCTAGCTCGGGCTATGGCTACACCTTC. Translation gives CSASPSSGYGYTF. The chain recombines TRBV20-1 with TRBJ1-2; D is uncertain. The CDR3 loop spans 13 amino acids. Trimming removed 3 bases from V and 4 bases from J, with 12 bases in between. CDR1 is DFQATT, CDR2 SNEGSKA, per germline (reference sequence).

The chain couples TRBV11-3 to TRBJ2-1; weak D call: TRBD2 (7 bases). Germline CDR1 reads SGHNT; CDR2 reads YENEEA. Trimming left V 4 bases short and J 7 bases short, with 17 bases between. CDR3 length equals 15 residues. The CDR3 region is CASSSSPGRGNEQFF. In nucleotides, the CDR3 is TGTGCCAGCAGCTCCTCTCCTGGGAGGGGGAATGAGCAGTTCTTC.

This chain uses TRBV2 with TRBJ1-6, with TRBD1 as a possible D gene (6 bases). Germline CDR1 reads SNHLY; CDR2 reads FYNNEI. V was cut by 6 bases and J by 4 bases, with 16 bases left in between. There are 16 residues in the CDR3. The CDR3 sequence: CASRRTRDTYNSPLHF. CDR3 bases: TGTGCCAGCAGAAGAACCCGGGACACATATAATTCACCCCTCCACTTT.

V and J are TRBV6-5 and TRBJ2-7, with D perhaps TRBD1 (7 bases). V was shortened by 5 bases and J by 1 base, with 15 bases between the two germline ends. The CDR3 consists of 15 residues. The germline CDR1 and CDR2 sequences are MNHEY and SVGAGI. In DNA form, the CDR3 reads TGTGCCAGCAGTCCTCCAGGGGGGAGTTCCTACGAGCAGTACTTC. It yields the protein CASSPPGGSSYEQYF.

Comments on this clone: Lacking the conserved final phenylalanine or tryptophan, this CDR3 likely reflects a read error. It is unclear where the CDR3 begins or ends on the DNA, so no DNA is shown, and the CDR3 is as TCRdb lists it. The chain carries TRBV5-4 and TRBJ2-7; TRBD1 is the table's D call, not checked against the DNA. Germline V gene lookup returns CDR1 SGHNT and CDR2 YYREEE (reference sequence). The CDR3 region is 9 residues in length, termini included. The CDR3 protein is CASSFFGFC.

The chain couples TRBV3-1 (or the pseudogene TRBV3-2) to TRBJ2-5; 13 nucleotides align to TRBD2. The J segment lost 5 bases and the V segment lost 5 bases, leaving 8 bases of the junction unmatched. The germline gives CDR1 LGHDT, CDR2 YNNKEL (reference sequence). CDR3 size: 16 residues. CDR3 in amino acids: CASSTRLAGGHETQYF. CDR3 in DNA: TGTGCCAGCAGCACCAGACTAGCGGGAGGACATGAGACCCAGTACTTC.